The rows below give T cell receptor beta chains drawn from one sample of a study of shared clonotypes between healthy human individuals. Produced via immunoSEQ multiplex PCR; TCRdb's table is partial and in-frame only. The table includes roughly 2 million clones, roughly 96% detected once. Sequenced material: naive CD4+ T cells sorted from blood. The receptors stem from a young man in good health. CDR3s include the opening cysteine and the closing phenylalanine or tryptophan.

TRBV18,TRBJ2-2,CASSPRAGENTGELFF
TRBV10-3,TRBJ2-5,CAISDSGAETQYF
TRBV5-1,TRBJ2-2,CASKENTGELFF
TRBV19,TRBJ1-6,CASRQQGQVNSPLHF
TRBV11-2,TRBJ1-2,CASSTSYRTGANSGYTF
TRBV6-6,TRBJ2-2,CASSSRASNTGELFF
TRBV2,TRBJ2-7,CASRPLGTSLSYEQYF
TRBV5-4,TRBJ2-7,CASSLGGTEPSSYEQYF
TRBV5-1,TRBJ2-3,CASSLLAGGRTDTQYF
TRBV5-1,TRBJ2-3,CASSLDGLAADTQYF
TRBV10-3,TRBJ2-3,CAISESEGIDTQYF
TRBV6-1,TRBJ1-5,CASSETPGQHQPQHF
TRBV5-1,TRBJ2-7,CASRTQSYEQYF
TRBV5-4,TRBJ2-5,CASSPRLAGTQETQYF
TRBV28,TRBJ1-2,CASSFEGGTTF
TRBV11-2,TRBJ1-3,CASSLDGVPGNTIYF
TRBV23-1,TRBJ1-6,CASRLRSPSYNSPLHF
TRBV25-1,TRBJ2-3,CASSEQGRISTDTQYF
TRBV4-1,TRBJ2-3,CASRNGLAGVTDTQYF
TRBV5-1,TRBJ1-4,CASRRTGAEKLFF
TRBV7-3,TRBJ2-1,CASSPYTGKSYNEQFF
TRBV30,TRBJ2-4,CAWSVPELAKNIQYF
TRBV6-5,TRBJ2-1,CASSYQSTGGTEQFF
TRBV10-3,TRBJ1-1,CAISGTGRAFF
TRBV27,TRBJ1-2,CASRKTGERYGYTF
TRBV6-5,TRBJ1-1,CASSYRTVNTEAFF
TRBV6-5,TRBJ1-3,CASSRSGPGNTIYF
TRBV29-1,TRBJ2-2,CSVTGQGNTGELFF
TRBV20-1,TRBJ2-7,CSAVDSYEQYF
TRBV2,TRBJ2-7,CASSLTGGVYEQYF
TRBV6-6,TRBJ1-4,CASNDRGHTNEKLFF
TRBV5-4,TRBJ1-5,CASSVDGSVSHAQHF
TRBV13,TRBJ1-2,CASSSWGGANYGYTF
TRBV6-1,TRBJ2-7,CASKKLAGDFYEQYF
TRBV5-1,TRBJ1-2,CASRPEGNPYGYTF
TRBV6-1,TRBJ2-7,CASRQSPYEQYF
TRBV6-6,TRBJ2-3,CASSYSLATDTQYF
TRBV5-1,TRBJ1-3,CASSLVLGQGVPGNTIYF
TRBV7-8,TRBJ1-5,CASSQTGTAYSNQPQHF